These T cell receptor beta chains were read from a single sample in a study of Ad26.COV2.S vaccination and SARS-CoV-2 variants. Clones were sequenced by immunoSEQ multiplex PCR, and TCRdb holds only the in-frame ones, with some missing. Here the sample spans about 410,000 clones, about 90% being singletons. Sequenced material: peripheral blood, taken in a trial of Ad26.COV2.S vaccine versus placebo. The receptors were gathered from a person aged 18-65 years who received the Ad26.COV2.S COVID-19 vaccine or a placebo. Both conserved end residues are part of each CDR3. The order of the fields is D gene, V gene, J gene, clone size, CDR3 DNA, CDR3 protein. A D gene is named only where the DNA matches it firmly. Clone size is stated in some rows and not others, as once, few, many or a class when expanded.

>-|TRBV6-7|TRBJ1-5|-
TGTGCCAGCAGTTACCGTCAGCCCCAGCATTTT
CASSYRQPQHF
>-|TRBV9|TRBJ1-5|once
TGTGCCAGCAGCGTAGGGTCCTCGCACAATCAGCCCCAGCATTTT
CASSVGSSHNQPQHF
>TRBD1|TRBV10-3|TRBJ2-7|-
TGTGCCATCAGTGAGTCACCACTTACCACAGGGGGTTCCTACGAGCAGTACTTC
CAISESPLTTGGSYEQYF
>TRBD1|TRBV30|TRBJ1-4|once
TGTGCCTGGAGGAGGGACAGGGGTTGGGAAAAACTGTTTTTT
CAWRRDRGWEKLFF
>TRBD1|TRBV7-2|TRBJ1-6|-
TGTGCCAGCAGCTTAGTTTGGACAGGGATCTCACCCCTCCACTTT
CASSLVWTGISPLHF
>-|TRBV4-1|TRBJ2-7|-
TGCGCCAGCAGCCAAGGCTTGACTAGTGGTGAGCAGTACTTC
CASSQGLTSGEQYF
>TRBD1|TRBV5-6|TRBJ2-3|-
TGTGCCAGCAGCCAGACAGGGTTGACAGATACGCAGTATTTT
CASSQTGLTDTQYF
>TRBD1|TRBV28|TRBJ1-4|-
TGTGCCAGCAGTCCCGGGACAGGGGTTAGGGAAAAACTGTTTTTT
CASSPGTGVREKLFF
>-|TRBV28|TRBJ2-7|-
TGTGCCAGCACCGGGACGAAGGAGGCCTACGAGCAGTACTTC
CASTGTKEAYEQYF
>-|TRBV29-1|TRBJ2-1|-
TGCAGCGTTGAGGGGCGTACCTACAATGAGCAGTTCTTC
CSVEGRTYNEQFF
>-|TRBV18|TRBJ2-1|-
TGTGCCAGCTCACCACCCGGCAGGGCCCCGAACAATGAGCAGTTCTTC
CASSPPGRAPNNEQFF
>-|TRBV19|TRBJ1-4|-
TGTGCCAGTAGTATTCGGCAGGTTAATGAAAAACTGTTTTTT
CASSIRQVNEKLFF
>-|TRBV5-6|TRBJ2-7|-
TGTGCCAGCAGCTTGGGTACAGGATCTGTCTACGAGCAGTACTTC
CASSLGTGSVYEQYF
>TRBD1|TRBV5-6|TRBJ1-5|-
TGTGCCAGCAGCTTGGCGACAGGGGATAGCAATCAGCCCCAGCATTTT
CASSLATGDSNQPQHF
>TRBD2|TRBV11-2|TRBJ2-3|-
TGTGCCAGCAGCTCCACTAGCGCGGCAGATACGCAGTATTTT
CASSSTSAADTQYF
>TRBD2|TRBV19|TRBJ2-3|-
TGTGCCAGTAGTTCTAGCGGTCGCCAAGGTACGCAGTATTTT
CASSSSGRQGTQYF
>TRBD1|TRBV4-3|TRBJ2-7|-
TGCGCCAGCAGCCAAGATGAGACAGGGAGCTACGAGCAGTACTTC
CASSQDETGSYEQYF
>-|TRBV7-8|TRBJ2-3|-
TGTGCCAGCAACCCCTTGTCGGGGGGCATCACAGATACGCAGTATTTT
CASNPLSGGITDTQYF
>-|TRBV11-2|TRBJ1-2|once
TGTGCCAGCAGCTTGGCACCCGGGGACGGACCGTCCTATGGCTACACCTTC
CASSLAPGDGPSYGYTF
>TRBD2|TRBV28|TRBJ2-3|-
TGTGCCAGCGGGGGGGTCACAGATACGCAGTATTTT
CASGGVTDTQYF
>TRBD2|TRBV5-8|TRBJ2-4|-
TGTGCCAGCAGTTACTGGACTAGCGGGGGATTAGCCAAAAACATTCAGTACTTC
CASSYWTSGGLAKNIQYF
>TRBD2|TRBV9|TRBJ2-1|-
TGTGCCAGCAGCCCCAGCGGGGGGGAGTACAATGAGCAGTTCTTC
CASSPSGGEYNEQFF
>-|TRBV19|TRBJ2-2|-
TGTGCCAGTAGTATCCCGACAGGATCGAACACCGGGGAGCTGTTTTTT
CASSIPTGSNTGELFF
>TRBD2|TRBV28|TRBJ2-3|-
TGTGCCAGCAGTTTATGGGGGATGCGGGGGGCAAAGGATACGCAGTATTTT
CASSLWGMRGAKDTQYF
>-|TRBV7-9|TRBJ2-7|-
TGTGCCAGCAGCTTAGTTGGGACCGCGTGGGACGAGCAGTACTTC
CASSLVGTAWDEQYF
>-|TRBV23-1|TRBJ2-5|-
TGCGCCAGCAGTCAATTGGTGGACGGTGAGACCCAGTACTTC
CASSQLVDGETQYF
>TRBD1|TRBV5-4|TRBJ2-1|-
TGTGCCAGCAGCGAAGGACAGGATTCCTACAATGAGCAGTTCTTC
CASSEGQDSYNEQFF
>-|TRBV6-2/TRBV6-3|TRBJ2-4|-
TGTGCCAGCAGTTTAATCAAGCAAGGTACTAGAAAAGCCAAAAACATTCAGTACTTC
CASSLIKQGTRKAKNIQYF
>-|TRBV7-9|TRBJ2-3|-
TGTGCCAGCAGCCAACGGACCGGCACAGATACGCAGTATTTT
CASSQRTGTDTQYF
>-|TRBV30|TRBJ1-1|-
TGTGCCTGGACTCCAGGGGTCACTGAAGCTTTCTTT
CAWTPGVTEAFF
>-|TRBV12-3/TRBV12-4|TRBJ1-2|-
TGTGCCAGCAGTATGGTTCTTCCCTATGGCTACACCTTC
CASSMVLPYGYTF
>TRBD1|TRBV5-1|TRBJ2-7|-
TGCGCCAGCAGGTCCACCATACAGGGGTCGAGCGAGCAGTACTTC
CASRSTIQGSSEQYF
>-|TRBV7-2|TRBJ1-1|-
TGTGCCAGCAGCTTGCAAATCACTGAAGCTTTCTTT
CASSLQITEAFF
>-|TRBV6-5|TRBJ1-5|-
TGTGCCAGCACCCCCGGGAGGCGTACCTATCAGCCCCAGCATTTT
CASTPGRRTYQPQHF
>TRBD2|TRBV6-2/TRBV6-3|TRBJ2-3|once
TGTGCCAGCAGTTACTCTTACCTAGCGGGGGGAACAGATACGCAGTATTTT
CASSYSYLAGGTDTQYF
>-|TRBV9|TRBJ2-2|-
TGTGCCAGCAGCGAAGGTGGGGGTAAGGCCGGGGAGCTGTTTTTT
CASSEGGGKAGELFF
>-|TRBV28|TRBJ2-2|-
TGTGCCAGCAACCCGAACACCGGGGAGCTGTTTTTT
CASNPNTGELFF
>-|TRBV7-2|TRBJ1-5|-
TGTGCCAGCAGCTTAATGTTGTCCAGCAATCAGCCCCAGCATTTT
CASSLMLSSNQPQHF
>-|TRBV27|TRBJ2-2|-
TGTGCCAGCAGTTTACTATCCGGGGAGCTGTTTTTT
CASSLLSGELFF
>-|TRBV10-2|TRBJ2-7|-
TGCGCCAGCAGCCCGACAGGCTACGAGCAGTACTTC
CASSPTGYEQYF